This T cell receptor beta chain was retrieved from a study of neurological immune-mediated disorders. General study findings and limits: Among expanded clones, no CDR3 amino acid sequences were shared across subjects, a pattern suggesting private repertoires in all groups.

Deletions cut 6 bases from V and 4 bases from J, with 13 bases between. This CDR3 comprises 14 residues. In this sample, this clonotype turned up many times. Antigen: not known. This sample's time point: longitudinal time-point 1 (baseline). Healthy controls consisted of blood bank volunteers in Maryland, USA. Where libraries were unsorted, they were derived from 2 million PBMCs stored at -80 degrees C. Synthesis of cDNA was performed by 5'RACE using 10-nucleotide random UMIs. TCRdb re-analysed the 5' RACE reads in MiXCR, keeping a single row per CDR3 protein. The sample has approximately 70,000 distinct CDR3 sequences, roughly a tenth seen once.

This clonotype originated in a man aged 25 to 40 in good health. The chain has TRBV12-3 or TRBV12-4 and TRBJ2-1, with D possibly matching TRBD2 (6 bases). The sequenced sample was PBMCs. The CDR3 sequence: CASRGGRNYNEQFF. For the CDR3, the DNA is TGTGCCAGCAGGGGAGGCAGGAATTACAATGAGCAGTTCTTC.